The 24 T cell receptor beta chains in this list originate from one sample, sequenced in a study of beta chain features in type 1 diabetes. Expressed TCRB transcripts were sequenced because the isolated RNA had all been reverse transcribed beforehand. Method: immunoSEQ multiplex PCR; TCRdb's copy keeps in-frame clones and lacks some. The sample carries 330,000 or so clones, about 20% recorded once. Sequenced input: naive CD4+ T cells from blood. The receptors were gathered from a woman between 18 and 29 years old in good health.

This clone was counted between two and nine times. J is TRBJ1-1 and V is TRBV18; D not resolved. There are 13 residues in the CDR3. V gave up 1 base and J gave up 4 bases, with 7 bases separating them. CDR1 KGHSH and CDR2 LQKENI come from the germline V gene. This CDR3 reads CASSPRAGTEAFF. The CDR3 DNA reads as TGTGCCAGCTCACCACGGGCGGGCACTGAAGCTTTCTTT.

About this clone itself: The sample has other DNA sequences that encode this CDR3 too. CDR3 sequence (DNA): TGCAGCGTTTGGGGGCTTGGCACTGAAGCTTTCTTT. It translates to CSVWGLGTEAFF. The chain recombines TRBV29-1 with TRBJ1-1; D possibly corresponds to TRBD1 (6 bases). Germline values: CDR1 SQVTM, CDR2 ANQGSEA. The CDR3 extends over 12 amino acids. Deletions cut 5 bases from V and 4 bases from J, with 11 bases between.

V is TRBV7-3 and J is TRBJ2-1; 8 bases map to TRBD2. The CDR3 consists of 15 residues. With V trimmed by 2 bases and J by 10 bases, 10 bases remained unmatched. Germline values: CDR1 SGHTA, CDR2 FQGTGA. CDR3 protein: CASSLVSGGLEEQFF. The CDR3 DNA reads as TGTGCCAGCAGCTTAGTGAGCGGGGGATTGGAGGAGCAGTTCTTC.

This clone was seen only a few times. The chain combines TRBV20-1 with TRBJ2-7; D is undetermined. The CDR3 length is 11 residues. Trimming pared 5 bases from V and 2 bases from J, leaving 7 bases between. Germline CDR1 DFQATT, CDR2 SNEGSKA (reference sequence). CDR3 coding DNA: TGCAGTGCTCCCGACACCTACGAGCAGTACTTC. As protein: CSAPDTYEQYF.

This clone was detected only a few times. The rearrangement uses TRBV4-2 and TRBJ2-7; D is undetermined. The CDR3 runs to 15 residues. The ends were cut back, 2 bases at V and 5 bases at J, with 16 bases in the middle. CDR1 and CDR2 (germline): LGHNA, YNFKEQ. The CDR3 loop reads CASSQTATRVDEQYF. CDR3 nucleotides: TGTGCCAGCAGCCAAACTGCGACTCGGGTCGACGAGCAGTACTTC.

The rearrangement links TRBV2 to TRBJ1-5; D might be TRBD1 (6 bases). Germline CDR1 reads SNHLY; CDR2 reads FYNNEI. V was pared by 6 bases and J by 5 bases, with 11 bases between. The CDR3 contains 13 residues. The CDR3 spells CASRGNRDQPQHF. In nucleotides, the CDR3 is TGTGCCAGCAGGGGAAACAGGGATCAGCCCCAGCATTTT.

This rearrangement joins TRBV25-1 to TRBJ1-1, with TRBD1 as a possible D gene (5 bases). CDR3 size: 13 residues. V gave up 4 bases and J gave up 2 bases, with 8 bases separating them. Germline V gene lookup returns CDR1 MGHDK and CDR2 SYGVNS. The CDR3 bases are TGTGCCAGCAGTGCGACAGCAAACACTGAAGCTTTCTTT. It is translated as CASSATANTEAFF. Full variable domain (missing parts from reference TRBV25-1 and TRBJ1-1): EADIYQTPRYLVIGTGKKITLECSQTMGHDKMYWYQQDPGMELHLIHYSYGVNSTEKGDLSSESTVSRIRTEHFPLTLESARPSHTSQYLCASSATANTEAFFGQGTRLTVV.

This clone has more than one count but fewer than ten. The genes are TRBV11-3 and TRBJ2-2; 7 positions match TRBD2. CDR1 is SGHNT and CDR2 is YENEEA in the germline V gene. The CDR3 totals 15 residues. Trimming removed 1 base from V and 3 bases from J; junction bases left unmatched: 2. CDR3: CASSLGGSDTGELFF. As DNA, the CDR3 is TGTGCCAGCAGCTTAGGCGGGAGTGACACCGGGGAGCTGTTTTTT.

This clone appeared a few times. The chain links TRBV25-1 to TRBJ2-7; a weak D match, TRBD1 (6 bases). The CDR3 sequence is 15 residues long. The germline V gene has CDR1 MGHDK and CDR2 SYGVNS. V was shortened by 6 bases and J by 2 bases, with 17 bases between the two germline ends. This CDR3 reads CASSDYRDQPYEQYF. CDR3 nucleotide sequence: TGTGCCAGCAGCGACTACAGGGACCAACCCTACGAGCAGTACTTC.

The rearrangement uses TRBV4-3 and TRBJ2-6; unclear D gene. Germline CDR1 LGHNA, CDR2 YSLEER. The CDR3 sequence is 16 residues long. V was shortened by 0 bases and J by 0 bases, with 6 bases between the two germline ends. CDR3 nucleotide sequence: TGCGCCAGCAGCCAAGACCACTCCTCTGGGGCCAACGTCCTGACTTTC. Translated, it gives CASSQDHSSGANVLTF.

The chain uses TRBV5-6 and TRBJ1-2; 11 nucleotides line up with TRBD1. The trim removed 0 bases at V and 4 bases at J, leaving 2 bases unmatched. Germline V gene data show CDR1 as SGHDT and CDR2 as YYEEEE. This CDR3 is 15 amino acids long. CDR3: CASSLVGQGAYGYTF. The CDR3 nucleotides read TGTGCCAGCAGCTTGGTCGGACAGGGGGCCTATGGCTACACCTTC.

The chain uses TRBV9 and TRBJ2-3; weak D call: TRBD2 (6 bases). Trimming left V 0 bases short and J 1 base short, with 9 bases between. Germline CDR1 is SGDLS and CDR2 is YYNGEE. This CDR3 spans 15 amino acids. CDR3 DNA sequence: TGTGCCAGCAGCGTAGGGAGGGCCGGCACAGATACGCAGTATTTT. Translation gives CASSVGRAGTDTQYF.

This clone was detected only a few times. The chain is built from TRBV29-1 and TRBJ2-3, with 7 positions matching TRBD1. Losses at the gene ends were 6 bases for V and 1 base for J; bases not matched to a gene: 7. The CDR3 extends over 14 amino acids. Germline loops: CDR1 SQVTM, CDR2 ANQGSEA. Here the CDR3 DNA reads TGCAGCGTATCCGGGACAGTCGGCACAGATACGCAGTATTTT. It yields the protein CSVSGTVGTDTQYF.

This clone was detected a few times. V gene TRBV29-1 combines with J gene TRBJ1-4, with 10 bases aligning to TRBD1. Germline CDR1 SQVTM, CDR2 ANQGSEA. CDR3 length: 14 residues. The junction had 7 bases not matched to a gene; V was cut back by 7 bases and J by 5 bases. The CDR3 bases are TGCAGCGCTAATCCGGGACAGGGGAATGAAAAACTGTTTTTT. This gives the protein CSANPGQGNEKLFF.

The rearrangement uses TRBV19 and TRBJ1-2; tentative D call: TRBD1 (5 bases). CDR3 length: 14 residues. The germline V gene has CDR1 LNHDA and CDR2 SQIVND (reference sequence). Trimming pared 5 bases from V and 2 bases from J, leaving 12 bases between. In DNA, the CDR3 is TGTGCCAGTAGTTTCACAGGACTAAACTATGGCTACACCTTC. Its protein is CASSFTGLNYGYTF. The full variable domain, completed using reference TRBV19 and TRBJ1-2, is DGGITQSPKYLFRKEGQNVTLSCEQNLNHDAMYWYRQDPGQGLRLIYYSQIVNDFQKGDIAEGYSVSREKKESFPLTVTSAQKNPTAFYLCASSFTGLNYGYTFGSGTRLTVV.

V gene TRBV11-2 combines with J gene TRBJ2-2, with 7 bases aligning to TRBD2. CDR1 SGHAT and CDR2 FQNNGV come from the germline V gene. CDR3 length: 16 amino acids. V was clipped by 4 bases and J by 8 bases; unmatched bases: 13. The CDR3 sequence is CASSSVRTSRGGELFF. The CDR3 bases are TGTGCCAGCAGCTCCGTCCGGACTAGTCGAGGAGGGGAGCTGTTTTTT. The full variable domain, rest sourced from reference TRBV11-2 and TRBJ2-2, is EAGVAQSPRYKIIEKRQSVAFWCNPISGHATLYWYQQILGQGPKLLIQFQNNGVVDDSQLPKDRFSAERLKGVDSTLKIQPAKLEDSAVYLCASSSVRTSRGGELFFGEGSRLTVL.

This chain uses TRBV7-2 with TRBJ2-7; possible D gene TRBD1, 6 bases. The V gene's germline CDR1 is SGHTA and CDR2 FQGNSA. Trimming cost V 5 bases and J 4 bases, with 15 bases left between them. CDR3 length: 14 amino acids. CDR3 protein: CASSPYGQPYEQYF. CDR3 bases: TGTGCCAGCAGCCCGTACGGACAGCCTTACGAGCAGTACTTC. The full variable domain, in which reference TRBV7-2 and TRBJ2-7 provide the parts outside the CDR3, is GAGVSQSPSNKVTEKGKDVELRCDPISGHTALYWYRQSLGQGLEFLIYFQGNSAPDKSGLPSDRFSAERTGGSVSTLTIQRTQQEDSAVYLCASSPYGQPYEQYFGPGTRLTVT.

The chain has TRBV7-3 and TRBJ1-6; D remains unclear. Germline CDR1 is SGHTA and CDR2 is FQGTGA. This CDR3 is built from 15 residues. V was clipped by 2 bases and J by 10 bases, with 15 bases between them. The CDR3 is CASSLSGSLQSPLHF. The CDR3 DNA sequence: TGTGCCAGCAGCTTATCGGGGAGCCTCCAATCACCCCTCCACTTT.

This chain uses TRBV6-1 with TRBJ1-1; D is ambiguous. The ends were cut back, 7 bases at V and 6 bases at J, with 18 bases in the middle. This CDR3 is built from 14 residues. Per the germline V gene, CDR1 is MNHNS and CDR2 is SASEGT. The CDR3 coding sequence is TGTGCCAGCACCCTGGGCACGGTTGGCCCTGAAGCTTTCTTT. Its translation: CASTLGTVGPEAFF.

The chain employs TRBV6-5 and TRBJ2-7; 10 bases line up with TRBD2. The CDR3 consists of 16 residues. V shed 2 bases, J shed 1 base, and the junction held 5 bases outside the gene matches. Germline V gives CDR1 MNHEY, CDR2 SVGAGI. In DNA form, the CDR3 reads TGTGCCAGCAGTTACGAGTCGACTAGCGGGTCCTACGAGCAGTACTTC. Amino acid sequence: CASSYESTSGSYEQYF.

V gene TRBV2 combines with J gene TRBJ1-1; TRBD1 matches at 9 bases. V lost 7 bases to trimming and J lost 4 bases; unmatched junction nucleotides: 4. The germline V gene encodes CDR1 SNHLY and CDR2 FYNNEI. The CDR3 extends over 13 amino acids. CDR3 DNA sequence: TGTGCCAGCATTAGGACAGGGGCCACTGAAGCTTTCTTT. It encodes CASIRTGATEAFF.

This chain links TRBV5-1 with TRBJ2-7, with TRBD2 matching 11 bases. The CDR3 has 18 amino acids. Germline V CDR1 and CDR2: SGHRS, YFSETQ. V shed 0 bases, J shed 5 bases, and the junction held 13 bases outside the gene matches. This CDR3 is CASSLAAPTSGIPHEQYF. The CDR3 DNA is TGCGCCAGCAGCTTGGCGGCCCCGACTAGCGGGATACCACACGAGCAGTACTTC.

There are a few counts of this clone. The chain links TRBV4-1 to TRBJ2-7; unclear D gene. The length of the CDR3 is 14 residues. CDR1 MGHRA and CDR2 YSYEKL come from the germline V gene. Deletions cut 3 bases from V and 2 bases from J, with 11 bases between. CDR3 sequence: CASSQVDSPYEQYF. The CDR3 DNA reads TGCGCCAGCAGCCAGGTGGATAGCCCCTACGAGCAGTACTTC.

The V and J genes are TRBV4-2 and TRBJ2-2, with 13 bases fitting TRBD2. From germline, CDR1 is LGHNA and CDR2 YNFKEQ. Trimming at V came to 4 bases and at J to 4 bases, leaving 3 bases not matched to a gene. This CDR3 is built from 16 residues. The CDR3 DNA is TGTGCCAGCAGCCCTACTAGCGGGGGGGGCACCGGGGAGCTGTTTTTT. Translating gives CASSPTSGGGTGELFF.